These 23 T cell receptor beta chains share one sample of origin, sequenced in a study of neurological immune-mediated disorders. From the 5' RACE reads, TCRdb called clonotypes with MiXCR, one entry per CDR3 protein. The data hold roughly 29,000 distinct CDR3 sequences, with under 30% observed a single time. The specimen sequenced was CD4+ T cells from blood. These receptor sequences come from a man in his fifties with HTLV-1-associated myelopathy (HAM/TSP).

In its sample, this clonotype was seen many times. The chain combines TRBV7-2 with TRBJ1-1; TRBD1 agrees at 7 bases. The V and J ends lost 3 bases and 1 base, in that order; junction bases with no gene match: 5. The CDR3 runs 15 residues. Germline V gene lookup returns CDR1 SGHTA and CDR2 FQGNSA. The CDR3 here is CASSFYRGANTEAFF. CDR3 in DNA: TGTGCCAGCAGCTTTTACAGGGGTGCGAACACTGAAGCTTTCTTT.

This clonotype was counted at least ten times. This chain connects TRBV10-3 to TRBJ2-1; D possibly corresponds to TRBD2 (6 bases). Trimming shortened V by 2 bases and J by 1 base, and 9 bases separated the two germline ends. The CDR3 has 15 residues. CDR1 is ENHRY, CDR2 SYGVKD, per germline. CDR3 in DNA: TGTGCCATCAGTGAGGATAGCGGATCCTACAATGAGCAGTTCTTC. Its translation: CAISEDSGSYNEQFF.

This clonotype was counted at least ten times. The V call is TRBV5-5, the J call TRBJ2-7, with a possible D match to TRBD2 (6 bases). CDR1 is SGHKS, CDR2 YYEKEE, per germline (reference sequence). Trimming shortened V by 3 bases and J by 6 bases, and 10 bases separated the two germline ends. This CDR3 contains 12 residues. CDR3 amino acids: CASSWSSGEQYF. The CDR3 DNA is TGTGCCAGCAGCTGGAGTAGCGGCGAGCAGTACTTC.

V usage is TRBV12-5 and J usage is TRBJ1-5, with D possibly matching TRBD1 (5 bases). The CDR3 consists of 14 residues. Germline V gene lookup returns CDR1 LGHNT and CDR2 FRNRAP. V dropped 4 bases and J dropped 4 bases, with 11 bases sitting between them. The CDR3 spells CASGWGQGNQPQHF. Here the CDR3 DNA reads TGTGCTAGTGGTTGGGGCCAGGGTAATCAGCCCCAGCATTTT.

Many counts were recorded for this clonotype. The genes are TRBV5-1 and TRBJ1-2; 8 bases align to TRBD1. After removal of 4 bases from V and 8 bases from J, the junction contained 22 bases not matched to a gene. CDR1 and CDR2 from the germline V gene are SGHRS and YFSETQ. This CDR3 is built from 18 residues. The CDR3 bases are TGCGCCAGCAGCCAGCAGACAGGGGCCGGGTCGAGCCCTGGGGGCTACACCTTC. Translation: CASSQQTGAGSSPGGYTF.

This clonotype was picked up many times. The chain has TRBV9 and TRBJ2-7; perhaps TRBD1 as D (6 bases). Germline values: CDR1 SGDLS, CDR2 YYNGEE. Trimming pared 4 bases from V and 3 bases from J, leaving 8 bases between. CDR3 length: 12 amino acids. Here the CDR3 DNA reads TGTGCCAGCAGCAGGGACAACTACGAGCAGTACTTC. Translated, it gives CASSRDNYEQYF.

This clonotype showed up many times. The V and J genes are TRBV4-1 and TRBJ2-6; D ambiguous. The germline V and J ends were trimmed by 0 bases and 0 bases, with 9 bases remaining between them. CDR1 and CDR2 (germline): MGHRA, YSYEKL. The CDR3 runs 17 residues. CDR3 in amino acids: CASSQDSASSGANVLTF. The DNA for the CDR3 is TGCGCCAGCAGCCAAGACTCCGCCAGCTCTGGGGCCAACGTCCTGACTTTC.

In this sample, this clonotype turned up many times. The chain joins TRBV6-5 to TRBJ1-2; no reliable D call. The V gene lost 1 base and the J gene lost 0 bases, with 15 bases spanning the gap. This CDR3 contains 17 residues. Germline V gene sequence: CDR1 MNHEY, CDR2 SVGAGI. CDR3 sequence: CASSYLMLHTSNYGYTF. The DNA of the CDR3 is TGTGCCAGCAGTTACTTAATGCTGCACACATCTAACTATGGCTACACCTTC.

This clonotype was detected ten times or more. The rearrangement uses TRBV5-1 and TRBJ1-1, with TRBD1 as a possible D gene (6 bases). The CDR3 loop spans 15 amino acids. Between the trimmed V and J ends, which lost 4 bases and 8 bases, there was a span of 21 bases. Germline-derived CDR1 and CDR2 are SGHRS and YFSETQ. The CDR3: CASSSNPKQGTEAFF. The CDR3 DNA is TGCGCCAGCAGCAGCAACCCGAAGCAGGGGACGGAAGCTTTCTTT.

The sample holds many counts of this clonotype. The chain couples TRBV5-6 to TRBJ2-2; no clear D. Germline V lookup: CDR1 SGHDT, CDR2 YYEEEE. V shed 1 base and J shed 3 bases, with 13 bases lying between them. This CDR3 contains 16 residues. As DNA, the CDR3 is TGTGCCAGCAGCTTGTCCGGCAGAGTCGACACCGGGGAGCTGTTTTTT. Translated, it gives CASSLSGRVDTGELFF.

This clonotype has ten or more counts. The chain joins TRBV9 to TRBJ1-6; TRBD1 agrees at 8 bases. With V trimmed by 4 bases and J by 7 bases, 4 bases remained unmatched. CDR1 and CDR2 (germline): SGDLS, YYNGEE. CDR3 length: 14 residues. The DNA of the CDR3 is TGTGCCAGCAGCTCCCGACAGGGGAATTCACCCCTCCACTTT. Translating gives CASSSRQGNSPLHF.

The sample holds many counts of this clonotype. The chain is built from TRBV15 and TRBJ1-5; D perhaps matches TRBD1 (5 bases). CDR1 LNHNV and CDR2 YYDKDF come from the germline V gene (reference sequence). This CDR3 spans 14 amino acids. V shed 0 bases and J shed 7 bases, with 10 bases lying between them. The CDR3 reads CATSREGRGQPQHF. Written as DNA, the CDR3 is TGTGCCACCAGCAGAGAGGGGCGGGGACAGCCCCAGCATTTT.

The rearrangement links TRBV5-1 to TRBJ1-1; 11 bases match TRBD1. The CDR3 length is 17 residues. Germline loops: CDR1 SGHRS, CDR2 YFSETQ. The ends lost 0 bases at V and 4 bases at J; junction bases unmatched: 8. Here the CDR3 DNA reads TGCGCCAGCAGCTTGGTTGGACAGGGGGCGCGGGTCACTGAAGCTTTCTTT. It codes for CASSLVGQGARVTEAFF.

At least ten counts were recorded for this clonotype. The rearrangement links TRBV5-1 to TRBJ1-2; D is unresolved. Germline assignment: CDR1 SGHRS and CDR2 YFSETQ. With 2 bases removed from V and 5 bases from J, the gap between germline ends came to 16 bases. This CDR3 region has 15 residues. CDR3 DNA sequence: TGCGCCAGCAGCTTAAGCCCGGGGTTAGAGTATGGCTACACCTTC. It specifies CASSLSPGLEYGYTF.

This clonotype is termed medium-sized. This chain joins TRBV27 and TRBJ2-7; TRBD1 or TRBD2 may be the D gene (6 bases each). The CDR3 covers 15 residues. Trimming took 0 bases from V and 2 from J, leaving 11 bases between them. Per germline, CDR1 MNHEY and CDR2 SMNVEV (reference sequence). CDR3 sequence: CASSLSEGGAYEQYF. The CDR3 DNA is TGTGCCAGCAGTTTATCCGAGGGGGGAGCCTACGAGCAGTACTTC.

This clonotype was picked up a small number of times. The chain links TRBV7-6 to TRBJ1-4; 8 nucleotides agree with TRBD1. The CDR3 spans 16 residues. Germline V lookup: CDR1 SGHVS, CDR2 FNYEAQ. V gave up 5 bases and J gave up 8 bases; unmatched junction bases: 13. The CDR3 DNA reads TGTGCCAGCAGCCTCGACCAAGGACAGGGAGGGGAAAAACTGTTTTTT. Protein product: CASSLDQGQGGEKLFF.

This clonotype was seen repeatedly, ten times or more. The chain uses TRBV11-3 and TRBJ2-1, with 10 bases fitting TRBD2. There are 18 residues in the CDR3. The V gene's germline CDR1 is SGHNT and CDR2 YENEEA. Trimming cost V 5 bases and J 5 bases; bases outside gene matches: 15. The chain's CDR3 is CASSTSRLAGENHNEQFF. CDR3 nucleotides: TGTGCCAGCAGCACTTCCCGGCTAGCGGGGGAGAACCACAATGAGCAGTTCTTC.

The chain is built from TRBV5-1 and TRBJ1-4; the D is unclear. The CDR3 contains 15 residues. The V gene's germline CDR1 is SGHRS and CDR2 YFSETQ. V gave up 0 bases and J gave up 5 bases, with 11 bases separating them. CDR3 region: CASSLGGKENEKLFF. The CDR3 DNA reads TGCGCCAGCAGCTTGGGAGGGAAGGAAAATGAAAAACTGTTTTTT.

This clonotype was recorded at least ten times. The chain has TRBV20-1 and TRBJ2-7; no clear D gene. The ends were cut back, 3 bases at V and 6 bases at J, with 12 bases in the middle. Germline-derived CDR1 and CDR2 are DFQATT and SNEGSKA (reference sequence). The CDR3 spans 12 residues. CDR3 sequence: CSARRSRVEQYF. In nucleotides, the CDR3 is TGCAGTGCTAGGAGGTCTAGGGTCGAGCAGTACTTC.

This clonotype was observed many times. The CDR3: CSARARTSVKTDTQYF. The CDR3 coding sequence is TGCAGTGCTAGAGCGAGGACTAGCGTAAAAACAGATACGCAGTATTTT. The V gene is TRBV20-1, the J gene TRBJ2-3; 9 bases agree with TRBD2. J gave up 3 bases and V 1 base, and 8 bases lay outside the gene matches. This CDR3 region has 16 residues. CDR1 DFQATT and CDR2 SNEGSKA come from the germline V gene (reference sequence).

The gene calls are TRBV5-1 and TRBJ2-3; 8 nucleotides match TRBD1. CDR1 and CDR2 from the germline V gene are SGHRS and YFSETQ. The trim removed 1 base at V and 4 bases at J, leaving 2 bases unmatched. The CDR3 sequence is 14 residues long. This CDR3 reads CASSLQGASDTQYF. The DNA for the CDR3 is TGCGCCAGCAGCTTGCAGGGGGCTTCAGATACGCAGTATTTT.

This clonotype has ten or more counts. The CDR3 reads CASSPQPGLAGTASGANVLTF. CDR3 nucleotides: TGCGCCAGCAGCCCCCAGCCGGGACTAGCGGGGACCGCCTCTGGGGCCAACGTCCTGACTTTC. The chain couples TRBV5-1 to TRBJ2-6; TRBD2 matches at 13 bases. The CDR3 is made up of 21 amino acids. After removal of 4 bases from V and 0 bases from J, the junction contained 13 bases not matched to a gene. Germline V gene lookup returns CDR1 SGHRS and CDR2 YFSETQ.

CDR3 loop: CASSAGSRYSPLHF. CDR3 bases: TGTGCCAGCAGTGCAGGATCCCGGTATTCACCCCTCCACTTT. The J gene is TRBJ1-6, the V gene TRBV12-3 or TRBV12-4, with unresolved D. The CDR3 is 14 residues long. The V and J ends lost 5 bases and 8 bases respectively, with 13 bases between them.